This TCR beta chain was profiled in a study of blood T cell repertoires in COVID-19. Study details: Sources were T cells, B-cell-depleted T cells, or PBMCs; the material itself was cDNA or gDNA.

Trimming shortened V by 2 bases and J by 4 bases, and 9 bases separated the two germline ends. The V gene's germline CDR1 is KGHSH and CDR2 LQKENI. This CDR3 contains 14 residues. All recovered Cohort 3 donors got two negative PCRs, got clearance, or saw symptom resolution. Assay used: immunoSEQ multiplex PCR; TCRdb lists only in-frame clones, some missing. The data show nearly 200,000 clones, about four fifths seen once. This rearrangement joins TRBV18 to TRBJ1-3; tentatively, D is TRBD1 (6 bases). Specimen: PBMCs or T cells enriched from blood (not recorded which). This receptor was taken from a man aged 35 to 55 who had recovered from COVID-19. CDR3 loop: CASSPGGGGNTIYF. The CDR3 nucleotides are TGTGCCAGCTCACCAGGGGGCGGAGGAAACACCATATATTTT.